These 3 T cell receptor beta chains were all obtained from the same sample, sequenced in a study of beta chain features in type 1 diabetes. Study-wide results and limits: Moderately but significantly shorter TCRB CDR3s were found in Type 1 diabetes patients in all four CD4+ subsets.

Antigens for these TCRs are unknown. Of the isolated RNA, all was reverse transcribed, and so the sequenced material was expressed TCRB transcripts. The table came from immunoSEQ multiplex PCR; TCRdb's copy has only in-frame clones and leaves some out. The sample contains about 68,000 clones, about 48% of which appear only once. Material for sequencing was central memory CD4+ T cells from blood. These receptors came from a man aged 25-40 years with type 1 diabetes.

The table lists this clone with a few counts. The CDR3 coding sequence is TGTGCCAGCAGTGCAAGCCCGGGGGTGGCTTTCTTT. As protein: CASSASPGVAFF. This sequence joins TRBV25-1 and TRBJ1-1; D may be TRBD1 (5 bases). The CDR3 has 12 residues. Per the germline V gene, CDR1 is MGHDK and CDR2 is SYGVNS. With 4 bases removed from V and 11 bases from J, the gap between germline ends came to 14 bases.

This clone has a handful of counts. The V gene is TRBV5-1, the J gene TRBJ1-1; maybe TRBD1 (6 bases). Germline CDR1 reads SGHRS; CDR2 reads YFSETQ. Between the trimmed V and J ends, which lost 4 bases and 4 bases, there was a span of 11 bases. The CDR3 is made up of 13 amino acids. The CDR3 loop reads CASSLTQGTEAFF. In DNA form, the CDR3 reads TGCGCCAGCAGCCTGACACAGGGCACTGAAGCTTTCTTT.

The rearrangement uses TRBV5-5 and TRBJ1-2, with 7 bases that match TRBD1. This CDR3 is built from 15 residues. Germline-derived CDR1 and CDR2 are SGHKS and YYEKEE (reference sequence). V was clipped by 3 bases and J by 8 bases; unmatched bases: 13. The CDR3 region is CASSSGQVLRGGYTF. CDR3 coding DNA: TGTGCCAGCAGCTCAGGACAGGTCCTCCGTGGAGGCTACACCTTC.